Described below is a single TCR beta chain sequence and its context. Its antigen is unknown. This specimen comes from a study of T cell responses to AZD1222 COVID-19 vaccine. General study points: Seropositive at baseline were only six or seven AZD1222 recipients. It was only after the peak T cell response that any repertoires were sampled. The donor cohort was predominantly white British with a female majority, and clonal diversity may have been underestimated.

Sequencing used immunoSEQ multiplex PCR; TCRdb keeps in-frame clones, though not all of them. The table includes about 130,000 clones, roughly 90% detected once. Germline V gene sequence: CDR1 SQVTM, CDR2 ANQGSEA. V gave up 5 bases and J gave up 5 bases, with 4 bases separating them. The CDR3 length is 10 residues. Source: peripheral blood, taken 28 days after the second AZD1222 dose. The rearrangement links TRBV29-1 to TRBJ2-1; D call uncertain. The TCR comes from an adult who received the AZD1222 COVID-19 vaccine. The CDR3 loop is CSVRNNEQFF. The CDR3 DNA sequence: TGCAGCGTTAGAAACAATGAGCAGTTCTTC.